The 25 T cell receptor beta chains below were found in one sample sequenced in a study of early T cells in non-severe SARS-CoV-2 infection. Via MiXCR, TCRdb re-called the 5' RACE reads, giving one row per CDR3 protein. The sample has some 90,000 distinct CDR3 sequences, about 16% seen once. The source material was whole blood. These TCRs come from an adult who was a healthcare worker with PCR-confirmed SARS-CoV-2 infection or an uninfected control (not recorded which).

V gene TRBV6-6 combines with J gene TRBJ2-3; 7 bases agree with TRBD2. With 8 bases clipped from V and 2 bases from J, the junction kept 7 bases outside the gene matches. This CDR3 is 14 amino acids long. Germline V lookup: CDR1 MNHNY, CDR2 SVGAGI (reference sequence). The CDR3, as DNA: TGTGCCAGCGGGGAGGGCCGGGACACAGATACGCAGTATTTT. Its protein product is CASGEGRDTDTQYF.

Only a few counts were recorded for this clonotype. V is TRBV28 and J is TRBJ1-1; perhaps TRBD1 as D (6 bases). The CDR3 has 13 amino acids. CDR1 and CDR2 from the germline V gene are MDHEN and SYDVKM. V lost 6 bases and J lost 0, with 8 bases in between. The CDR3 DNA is TGTGCCAGCAGGCGACAGGTGAACACTGAAGCTTTCTTT. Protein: CASRRQVNTEAFF.

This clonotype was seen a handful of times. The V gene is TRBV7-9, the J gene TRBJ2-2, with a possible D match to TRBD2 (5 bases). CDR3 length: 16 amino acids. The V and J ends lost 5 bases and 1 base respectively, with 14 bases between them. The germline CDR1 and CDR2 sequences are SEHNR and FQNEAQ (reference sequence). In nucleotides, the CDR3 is TGTGCCAGCAGCCACACCACTAGTGGGAACACCGGGGAGCTGTTTTTT. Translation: CASSHTTSGNTGELFF.

The CDR3 DNA reads as TGTGCCAGCAGCCCCAGGGACCACCTAACAGATACGCAGTATTTT. Protein sequence: CASSPRDHLTDTQYF. This rearrangement joins TRBV28 to TRBJ2-3; the D call may be TRBD1 or TRBD2 (5 bases each). Germline V gives CDR1 MDHEN, CDR2 SYDVKM. The CDR3 runs to 15 residues. Trimming took off 6 bases at V and 3 bases at J, with 16 bases between the two ends. Drawing the rest from reference TRBV28 and TRBJ2-3, the complete variable domain is DVKVTQSSRYLVKRTGEKVFLECVQDMDHENMFWYRQDPGLGLRLIYFSYDVKMKEKGDIPEGYSVSREKKERFSLILESASTNQTSMYLCASSPRDHLTDTQYFGPGTRLTVL.

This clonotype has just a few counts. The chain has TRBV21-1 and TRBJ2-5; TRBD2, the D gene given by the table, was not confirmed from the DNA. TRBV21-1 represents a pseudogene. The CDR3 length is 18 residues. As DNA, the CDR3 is TGTGCCAGCAGCAACATGCGGACTAGCGGGCGAGACCAAGAGACCCAGTACTTC. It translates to CASSNMRTSGRDQETQYF.

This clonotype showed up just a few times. CDR3 sequence: CSVDRSYNEQFF. CDR3 in DNA: TGCAGCGTTGATCGCTCCTACAATGAGCAGTTCTTC. The rearrangement links TRBV29-1 to TRBJ2-1; unclear D gene. Germline V lookup: CDR1 SQVTM, CDR2 ANQGSEA. The V end lost 3 bases, the J end lost 0 bases, and 3 bases lay between the germline ends. This CDR3 comprises 12 residues.

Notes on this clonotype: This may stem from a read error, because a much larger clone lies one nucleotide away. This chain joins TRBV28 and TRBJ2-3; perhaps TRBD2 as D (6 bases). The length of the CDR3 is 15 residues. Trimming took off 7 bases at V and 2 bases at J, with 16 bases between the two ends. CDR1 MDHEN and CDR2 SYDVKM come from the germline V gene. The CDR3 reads CASTGEEGLTDTQYF. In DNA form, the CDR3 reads TGTGCCAGCACGGGGGAGGAGGGGCTCACAGATACGCAGTATTTT.

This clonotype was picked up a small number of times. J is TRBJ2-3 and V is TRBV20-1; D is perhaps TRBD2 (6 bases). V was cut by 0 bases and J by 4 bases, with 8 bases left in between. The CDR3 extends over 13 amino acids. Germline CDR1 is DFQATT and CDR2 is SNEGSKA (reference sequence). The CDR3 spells CSARDGTPDTQYF. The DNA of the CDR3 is TGCAGTGCTAGAGATGGGACTCCAGATACGCAGTATTTT.

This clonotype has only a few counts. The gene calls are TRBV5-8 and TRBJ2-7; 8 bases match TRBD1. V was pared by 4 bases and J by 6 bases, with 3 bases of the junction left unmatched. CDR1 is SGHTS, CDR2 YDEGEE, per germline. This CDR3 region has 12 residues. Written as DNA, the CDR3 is TGTGCCAGCAGCGGGGACAGGACCGAGCAGTACTTC. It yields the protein CASSGDRTEQYF.

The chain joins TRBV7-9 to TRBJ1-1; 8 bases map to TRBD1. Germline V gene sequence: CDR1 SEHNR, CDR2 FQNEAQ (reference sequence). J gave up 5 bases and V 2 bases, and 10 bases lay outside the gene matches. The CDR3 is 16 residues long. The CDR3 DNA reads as TGTGCCAGCAGCTTACCCAGTCGGGACAGGAAAACTGAAGCTTTCTTT. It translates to CASSLPSRDRKTEAFF.

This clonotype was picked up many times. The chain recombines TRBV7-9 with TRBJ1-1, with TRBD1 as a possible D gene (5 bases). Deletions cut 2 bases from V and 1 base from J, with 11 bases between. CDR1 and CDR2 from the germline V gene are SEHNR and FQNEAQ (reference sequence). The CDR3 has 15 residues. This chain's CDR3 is CASSLPGHSNTEAFF. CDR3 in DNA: TGTGCCAGCAGCTTACCCGGACACTCGAACACTGAAGCTTTCTTT. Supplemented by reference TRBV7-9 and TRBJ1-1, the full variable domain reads DTGVSQNPRHKITKRGQNVTFRCDPISEHNRLYWYRQTLGQGPEFLTYFQNEAQLEKSRLLSDRFSAERPKGSFSTLEIQRTEQGDSAMYLCASSLPGHSNTEAFFGQGTRLTVV.

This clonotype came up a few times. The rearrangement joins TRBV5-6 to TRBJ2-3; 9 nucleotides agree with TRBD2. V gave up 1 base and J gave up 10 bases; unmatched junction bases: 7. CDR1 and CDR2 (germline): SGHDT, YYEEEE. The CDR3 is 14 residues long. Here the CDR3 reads CASSLLLAGVPQYF. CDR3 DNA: TGTGCCAGCAGCTTGCTACTAGCGGGTGTACCGCAGTATTTT.

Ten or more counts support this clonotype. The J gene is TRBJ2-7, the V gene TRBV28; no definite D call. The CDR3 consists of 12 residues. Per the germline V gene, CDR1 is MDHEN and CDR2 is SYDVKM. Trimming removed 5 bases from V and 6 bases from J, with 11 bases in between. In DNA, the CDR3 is TGTGCCAGCAGTCCGCCCAGGCGCGAGCAGTACTTC. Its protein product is CASSPPRREQYF.

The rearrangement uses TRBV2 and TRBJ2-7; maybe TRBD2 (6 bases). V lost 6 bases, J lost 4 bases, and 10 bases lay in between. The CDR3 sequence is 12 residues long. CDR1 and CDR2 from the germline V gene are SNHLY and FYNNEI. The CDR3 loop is CASSAGPYEQYF. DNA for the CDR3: TGTGCCAGCAGCGCGGGACCATACGAGCAGTACTTC.

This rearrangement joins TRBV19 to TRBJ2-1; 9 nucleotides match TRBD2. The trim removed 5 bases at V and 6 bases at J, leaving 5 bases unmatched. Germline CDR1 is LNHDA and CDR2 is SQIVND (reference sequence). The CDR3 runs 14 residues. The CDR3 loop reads CASSATSGLNEQFF. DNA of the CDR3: TGTGCCAGTAGTGCAACTAGCGGGCTCAATGAGCAGTTCTTC.

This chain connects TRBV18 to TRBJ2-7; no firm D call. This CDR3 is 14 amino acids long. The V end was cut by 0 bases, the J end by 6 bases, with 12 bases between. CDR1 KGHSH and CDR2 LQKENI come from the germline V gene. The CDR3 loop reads CASSPPGILGEQYF. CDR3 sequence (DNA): TGTGCCAGCTCACCACCCGGTATCCTGGGCGAGCAGTACTTC.

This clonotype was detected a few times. The CDR3, as DNA: TGTGCCAGCAGCCCCCCCCCTCAGGCAGCTTTCTTT. Translation gives CASSPPPQAAFF. V and J are TRBV7-2 and TRBJ1-1; D remains unclear. Germline V gene data show CDR1 as SGHTA and CDR2 as FQGNSA. This CDR3 has 12 amino acids. V was trimmed by 5 bases and J by 10 bases, leaving 14 bases between them.

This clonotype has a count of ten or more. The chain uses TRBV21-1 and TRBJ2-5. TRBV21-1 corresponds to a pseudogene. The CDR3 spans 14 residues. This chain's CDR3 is CASSGSGYQETQYF. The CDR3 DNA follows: TGTGCCAGCAGCGGGTCGGGGTACCAAGAGACCCAGTACTTC.

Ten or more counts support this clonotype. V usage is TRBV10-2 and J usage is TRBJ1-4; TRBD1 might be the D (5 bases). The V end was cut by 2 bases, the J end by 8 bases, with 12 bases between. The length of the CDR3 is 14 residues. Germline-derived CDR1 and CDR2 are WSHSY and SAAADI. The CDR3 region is CASSESRVIEKLFF. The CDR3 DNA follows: TGCGCCAGCAGTGAGAGCAGGGTGATAGAAAAACTGTTTTTT.

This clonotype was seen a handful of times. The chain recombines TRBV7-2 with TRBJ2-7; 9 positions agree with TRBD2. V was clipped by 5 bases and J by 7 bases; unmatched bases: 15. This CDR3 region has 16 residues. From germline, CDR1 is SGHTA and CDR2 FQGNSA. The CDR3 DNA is TGTGCCAGCAGCCCCCTCGTGCGCGGGAGGGCCGGGGAGCAGTACTTC. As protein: CASSPLVRGRAGEQYF. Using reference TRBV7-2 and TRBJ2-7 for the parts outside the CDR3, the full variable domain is GAGVSQSPSNKVTEKGKDVELRCDPISGHTALYWYRQSLGQGLEFLIYFQGNSAPDKSGLPSDRFSAERTGGSVSTLTIQRTQQEDSAVYLCASSPLVRGRAGEQYFGPGTRLTVT.

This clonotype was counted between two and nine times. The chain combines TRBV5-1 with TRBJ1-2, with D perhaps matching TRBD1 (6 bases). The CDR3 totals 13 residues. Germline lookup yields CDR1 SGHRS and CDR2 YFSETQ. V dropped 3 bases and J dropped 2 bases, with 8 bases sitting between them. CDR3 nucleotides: TGCGCCAGCAGCTCGGGGGCGAACTATGGCTACACCTTC. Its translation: CASSSGANYGYTF. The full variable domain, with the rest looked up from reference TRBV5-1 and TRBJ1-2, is KAGVTQTPRYLIKTRGQQVTLSCSPISGHRSVSWYQQTPGQGLQFLFEYFSETQRNKGNFPGRFSGRQFSNSRSEMNVSTLELGDSALYLCASSSGANYGYTFGSGTRLTVV.

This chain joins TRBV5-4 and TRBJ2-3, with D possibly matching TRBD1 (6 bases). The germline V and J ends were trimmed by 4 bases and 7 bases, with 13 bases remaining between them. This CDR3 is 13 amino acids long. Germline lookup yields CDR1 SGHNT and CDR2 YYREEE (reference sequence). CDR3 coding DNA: TGTGCCAGCAGCAGCTCCGGGACATATACGCAGTATTTT. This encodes CASSSSGTYTQYF.

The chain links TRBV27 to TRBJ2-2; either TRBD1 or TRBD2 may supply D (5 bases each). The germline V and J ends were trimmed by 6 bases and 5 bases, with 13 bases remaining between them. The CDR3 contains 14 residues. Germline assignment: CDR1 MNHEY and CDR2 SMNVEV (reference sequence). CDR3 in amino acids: CASRGDTWTGELFF. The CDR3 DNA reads TGTGCCAGCAGGGGGGATACCTGGACCGGGGAGCTGTTTTTT.

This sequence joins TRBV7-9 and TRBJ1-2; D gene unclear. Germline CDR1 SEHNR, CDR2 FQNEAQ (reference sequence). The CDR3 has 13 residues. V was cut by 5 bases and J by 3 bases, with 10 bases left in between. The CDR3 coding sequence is TGTGCCAGCAGCCTTGGTGGTGACTATGGCTACACCTTC. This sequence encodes CASSLGGDYGYTF.

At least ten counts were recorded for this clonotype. The CDR3 sequence is CSVDPLLTGAFF. The DNA of the CDR3 is TGCAGCGTTGATCCTCTCTTGACAGGAGCTTTCTTT. This chain uses TRBV29-1 with TRBJ1-1; D perhaps matches TRBD1 (6 bases). This CDR3 region has 12 residues. The V end lost 3 bases, the J end lost 10 bases, and 15 bases lay between the germline ends. Per the germline V gene, CDR1 is SQVTM and CDR2 is ANQGSEA.